The clone carrying this TCR beta chain was seen only a few times. The data are from a study of spatial heterogeneity in lung cancer. Time point: sample taken at primary tumor resection. Sequencing covered unsorted whole RNA taken from tumor, nontumor lung or frozen PBMC. Germline CDR1 MDHEN, CDR2 SYDVKM. This CDR3 has 13 residues. V shed 10 bases and J shed 6 bases, with 19 bases lying between them. One entry per CDR3 protein results from TCRdb running MiXCR on the 5' RACE reads. The repertoire consists of around 63,000 distinct CDR3 sequences, with 6.3% occurring once and the leading ten covering roughly 14%.

This rearrangement joins TRBV28 to TRBJ2-7, with D possibly being TRBD2 (7 bases). The sequenced sample was PBMCs, obtained at surgery. This clonotype was obtained from a female donor with early-stage non-small cell lung cancer. DNA of the CDR3: TGTGCCACCAATGGGGGGGCGCGGGGCGAGCAGTACTTC. This gives the protein CATNGGARGEQYF. The full variable domain, its missing parts supplied by reference TRBV28 and TRBJ2-7, is DVKVTQSSRYLVKRTGEKVFLECVQDMDHENMFWYRQDPGLGLRLIYFSYDVKMKEKGDIPEGYSVSREKKERFSLILESASTNQTSMYLCATNGGARGEQYFGPGTRLTVT.